This T cell receptor beta chain was retrieved from a study of shared clonotypes between healthy human individuals. The method was immunoSEQ multiplex PCR; TCRdb's version includes in-frame clones alone and lacks a portion of them. The table lists about 730,000 clones, approximately 72% of them singletons, with roughly 1.8% in the top ten. J lost 3 bases, V lost 2 bases, and 5 bases had no gene match. The CDR3 covers 15 residues. Per germline, CDR1 MNHEY and CDR2 SMNVEV (reference sequence). The V call is TRBV27, the J call TRBJ2-7; TRBD1 agrees at 9 bases. The TCR comes from a woman aged 25-40 years in good health. The material sequenced was memory CD4+ T cells sorted from blood. The subset denotes: CD45RA-negative fraction. CDR3 sequence reads: CASSLDRDRVYEQYF. The CDR3 bases are TGTGCCAGCAGTTTAGATCGGGACAGGGTCTACGAGCAGTACTTC.